A selection of T cell receptor beta chains follows, all from one sample in a study of T cell changes during pregnancy in multiple sclerosis. Sequencing used immunoSEQ multiplex PCR; TCRdb keeps in-frame clones, though not all of them. The data show 40,000 to 45,000 clones, about 94% seen once. This sample comprised peripheral blood, obtained in the third trimester of pregnancy. Every receptor here comes from a female donor with multiple sclerosis, enrolled in a pregnancy study. Each CDR3 is given with its conserved first and last residue. The D gene is left open where the match is weak. Size is omitted from some rows. Given values are once, few, many or a class for expanded clones.

v_gene: TRBV10-3; d_gene: TRBD1; j_gene: TRBJ1-1; abundance: NA; CDR3aa: CAISIGQGYTEAFF; CDR3nt: TGTGCCATCAGTATCGGACAGGGGTATACTGAAGCTTTCTTT
v_gene: TRBV27; d_gene: TRBD2; j_gene: TRBJ2-7; abundance: NA; CDR3aa: CASKGTSGNYEQYF; CDR3nt: TGTGCCAGCAAGGGGACTAGCGGGAACTACGAGCAGTACTTC
v_gene: TRBV7-9; d_gene: TRBD1; j_gene: TRBJ2-7; abundance: NA; CDR3aa: CASSSLRGQSFYEQYF; CDR3nt: TGTGCCAGCAGCTCCCTGAGGGGACAGTCCTTCTACGAGCAGTACTTC
v_gene: TRBV20-1; d_gene: NA; j_gene: TRBJ2-7; abundance: once; CDR3aa: CSARTGYEQYF; CDR3nt: TGCAGTGCTAGAACGGGCTACGAGCAGTACTTC
v_gene: TRBV2; d_gene: TRBD1; j_gene: TRBJ2-7; abundance: NA; CDR3aa: CASTPGGHEQYF; CDR3nt: TGTGCCAGCACCCCAGGGGGCCACGAGCAGTACTTC
v_gene: TRBV15; d_gene: TRBD2; j_gene: TRBJ2-3; abundance: NA; CDR3aa: CATSRPSGITDTQYF; CDR3nt: TGTGCCACCAGCAGACCTAGCGGGATCACAGATACGCAGTATTTT
v_gene: TRBV9; d_gene: NA; j_gene: TRBJ2-7; abundance: NA; CDR3aa: CASSPSRGGPTYEQYF; CDR3nt: TGTGCCAGCAGCCCAAGTAGGGGGGGGCCCACCTACGAGCAGTACTTC
v_gene: TRBV6-5; d_gene: NA; j_gene: TRBJ1-5; abundance: NA; CDR3aa: CASSYSIYSNQPQHF; CDR3nt: TGTGCCAGCAGTTACAGCATTTATAGCAATCAGCCCCAGCATTTT
v_gene: TRBV23-1; d_gene: TRBD1; j_gene: TRBJ2-7; abundance: NA; CDR3aa: CASSPGQVTYEQYF; CDR3nt: TGCGCCAGCAGCCCGGGACAGGTTACCTACGAGCAGTACTTC
v_gene: TRBV19; d_gene: TRBD1; j_gene: TRBJ2-1; abundance: once; CDR3aa: CATARPGTGEGRFF; CDR3nt: TGTGCCACCGCCCGCCCCGGGACAGGGGAAGGCCGGTTCTTC
v_gene: TRBV5-5; d_gene: NA; j_gene: TRBJ2-3; abundance: NA; CDR3aa: CASSRIPDGDTQYF; CDR3nt: TGTGCCAGCAGCCGCATCCCAGATGGAGATACGCAGTATTTT
v_gene: TRBV28; d_gene: NA; j_gene: TRBJ2-2; abundance: NA; CDR3aa: CASSLGIYTGELFF; CDR3nt: TGTGCCAGCAGCCTCGGGATCTACACCGGGGAGCTGTTTTTT
v_gene: TRBV27; d_gene: TRBD2; j_gene: TRBJ2-1; abundance: NA; CDR3aa: CASSLYSGSYLGNEQFF; CDR3nt: TGTGCCAGCAGTCTGTATAGCGGGAGCTATTTAGGGAATGAGCAGTTCTTC
v_gene: TRBV27; d_gene: NA; j_gene: TRBJ1-5; abundance: once; CDR3aa: CASSLSAGNQPQHF; CDR3nt: TGTGCCAGCAGTTTATCAGCGGGCAATCAGCCCCAGCATTTT
v_gene: TRBV15; d_gene: NA; j_gene: TRBJ1-4; abundance: once; CDR3aa: CATSRAWSGAPNEKLFF; CDR3nt: TGTGCCACCAGCAGAGCCTGGTCAGGGGCGCCAAATGAAAAACTGTTTTTT
v_gene: TRBV19; d_gene: NA; j_gene: TRBJ2-2; abundance: NA; CDR3aa: CASKNRNTGELFF; CDR3nt: TGTGCCAGTAAAAACAGGAACACCGGGGAGCTGTTTTTT
v_gene: TRBV2; d_gene: NA; j_gene: TRBJ2-3; abundance: NA; CDR3aa: CASSGLRSTDTQYF; CDR3nt: TGTGCCAGCAGTGGACTACGTAGCACAGATACGCAGTATTTT
v_gene: TRBV30; d_gene: TRBD1; j_gene: TRBJ1-4; abundance: NA; CDR3aa: CAWSAGTGLNEKLFF; CDR3nt: TGTGCCTGGAGTGCCGGGACAGGGCTTAATGAAAAACTGTTTTTT
v_gene: TRBV18; d_gene: NA; j_gene: TRBJ1-6; abundance: NA; CDR3aa: CASSPRKTGWGNSPLHF; CDR3nt: TGTGCCAGCTCACCACGAAAGACAGGATGGGGGAATTCACCCCTCCACTTT
v_gene: TRBV6-1; d_gene: NA; j_gene: TRBJ1-5; abundance: NA; CDR3aa: CASREYSNQPQHF; CDR3nt: TGTGCCAGCAGGGAATATAGCAATCAGCCCCAGCATTTT
v_gene: TRBV7-7; d_gene: TRBD1; j_gene: TRBJ2-7; abundance: NA; CDR3aa: CASSAGQGVHEQYF; CDR3nt: TGTGCCAGCAGCGCGGGACAGGGAGTACACGAGCAGTACTTC
v_gene: TRBV30; d_gene: TRBD1; j_gene: TRBJ1-1; abundance: NA; CDR3aa: CAWSRQGNTEAFF; CDR3nt: TGTGCCTGGAGTCGACAGGGGAACACTGAAGCTTTCTTT
v_gene: TRBV5-4; d_gene: NA; j_gene: TRBJ1-1; abundance: NA; CDR3aa: CASSFLLSEAFF; CDR3nt: TGTGCCAGCAGCTTTCTCCTAAGTGAAGCTTTCTTT
v_gene: TRBV7-3; d_gene: NA; j_gene: TRBJ2-7; abundance: NA; CDR3aa: CALPGGTPGDEQYF; CDR3nt: TGTGCCCTACCCGGAGGGACCCCGGGGGACGAGCAGTACTTC
v_gene: TRBV6-1; d_gene: NA; j_gene: TRBJ1-6; abundance: NA; CDR3aa: CASSEVTDGNSPLHF; CDR3nt: TGTGCCAGCAGTGAAGTAACAGATGGTAATTCACCCCTCCACTTT
v_gene: TRBV5-4; d_gene: TRBD1; j_gene: TRBJ2-7; abundance: once; CDR3aa: CASSSPGQVDEQYF; CDR3nt: TGTGCCAGCAGCTCCCCGGGACAGGTTGACGAGCAGTACTTC
v_gene: TRBV19; d_gene: TRBD1; j_gene: TRBJ2-3; abundance: NA; CDR3aa: CASKHQGAGDTQYF; CDR3nt: TGTGCCAGTAAACATCAGGGGGCAGGGGATACGCAGTATTTT
v_gene: TRBV2; d_gene: NA; j_gene: TRBJ2-5; abundance: NA; CDR3aa: CASGGRGETQYF; CDR3nt: TGTGCCAGCGGGGGCCGCGGGGAGACCCAGTACTTC
v_gene: TRBV6-1; d_gene: TRBD1; j_gene: TRBJ2-7; abundance: NA; CDR3aa: CASSVDRGAYEQYF; CDR3nt: TGTGCCAGCAGTGTTGACAGGGGCGCCTACGAGCAGTACTTC
v_gene: TRBV5-4; d_gene: TRBD1; j_gene: TRBJ2-7; abundance: NA; CDR3aa: CASSPGTAGPYEQYF; CDR3nt: TGTGCCAGCAGCCCTGGGACAGCCGGACCCTACGAGCAGTACTTC
v_gene: TRBV19; d_gene: NA; j_gene: TRBJ2-7; abundance: NA; CDR3aa: CASRGLQDSYEQYF; CDR3nt: TGTGCCAGTAGAGGGCTCCAGGACAGCTACGAGCAGTACTTC
v_gene: TRBV5-6; d_gene: NA; j_gene: TRBJ2-1; abundance: NA; CDR3aa: CASSLVWSAPNNEQFF; CDR3nt: TGTGCCAGCAGCTTGGTTTGGTCAGCGCCGAACAATGAGCAGTTCTTC
v_gene: TRBV7-9; d_gene: NA; j_gene: TRBJ1-1; abundance: NA; CDR3aa: CASSSRGEGAFF; CDR3nt: TGTGCCAGCAGCTCCAGGGGAGAGGGAGCTTTCTTT
v_gene: TRBV5-6; d_gene: TRBD2; j_gene: TRBJ2-5; abundance: NA; CDR3aa: CASSFGLAGTQETQYF; CDR3nt: TGTGCCAGCAGCTTTGGACTAGCGGGGACGCAAGAGACCCAGTACTTC
v_gene: TRBV27; d_gene: NA; j_gene: TRBJ1-5; abundance: NA; CDR3aa: CASSLSLGVTQPQHF; CDR3nt: TGTGCCAGCAGTTTATCACTCGGGGTCACTCAGCCCCAGCATTTT
v_gene: TRBV4-3; d_gene: NA; j_gene: TRBJ1-6; abundance: NA; CDR3aa: CASSQAQDNSPLHF; CDR3nt: TGCGCCAGCAGCCAAGCACAGGATAATTCACCCCTCCACTTT
v_gene: TRBV7-2; d_gene: NA; j_gene: TRBJ2-7; abundance: NA; CDR3aa: CASSITAYEQYF; CDR3nt: TGTGCCAGCAGCATAACGGCCTACGAGCAGTACTTC
v_gene: TRBV19; d_gene: NA; j_gene: TRBJ2-1; abundance: once; CDR3aa: CASSIIAGNHILYNEQFF; CDR3nt: TGTGCCAGTAGTATAATCGCGGGGAACCACATACTCTACAATGAGCAGTTCTTC
v_gene: TRBV27; d_gene: TRBD2; j_gene: TRBJ2-5; abundance: NA; CDR3aa: CASSLGSWTSKETQYF; CDR3nt: TGTGCCAGCAGTTTAGGATCCTGGACTAGTAAAGAGACCCAGTACTTC
v_gene: TRBV7-2; d_gene: TRBD2; j_gene: TRBJ2-1; abundance: NA; CDR3aa: CASSLPRGGRSEQFF; CDR3nt: TGTGCCAGCAGCCTACCGCGGGGGGGCCGGAGTGAGCAGTTCTTC
v_gene: TRBV5-8; d_gene: TRBD2; j_gene: TRBJ2-2; abundance: NA; CDR3aa: CASSPGLAGNTGELFF; CDR3nt: TGTGCCAGCAGCCCCGGACTAGCGGGGAACACCGGGGAGCTGTTTTTT
v_gene: TRBV19; d_gene: TRBD2; j_gene: TRBJ2-2; abundance: NA; CDR3aa: CASSASGAGELFF; CDR3nt: TGTGCCAGTAGTGCTAGCGGGGCCGGGGAGCTGTTTTTT
v_gene: TRBV7-9; d_gene: TRBD1; j_gene: TRBJ1-4; abundance: once; CDR3aa: CASVRAGGNEKLFF; CDR3nt: TGTGCCAGCGTTAGGGCAGGGGGAAATGAAAAACTGTTTTTT
v_gene: TRBV15; d_gene: NA; j_gene: TRBJ2-2; abundance: NA; CDR3aa: CATSIRRGSTGELFF; CDR3nt: TGTGCCACCAGCATAAGGCGGGGAAGCACCGGGGAGCTGTTTTTT
v_gene: TRBV6-4; d_gene: TRBD2; j_gene: TRBJ2-3; abundance: NA; CDR3aa: CASSDGRASDTQYF; CDR3nt: TGTGCCAGCAGTGACGGGAGGGCCTCAGATACGCAGTATTTT
v_gene: TRBV7-9; d_gene: NA; j_gene: TRBJ2-7; abundance: NA; CDR3aa: CASSLLSPPAGVGEQYF; CDR3nt: TGTGCCAGCAGCTTACTCAGTCCGCCGGCAGGGGTGGGAGAGCAGTACTTC
v_gene: TRBV19; d_gene: NA; j_gene: TRBJ2-1; abundance: NA; CDR3aa: CASGDRNFRNEQFF; CDR3nt: TGTGCCAGCGGAGACAGGAATTTTAGGAATGAGCAGTTCTTC
v_gene: TRBV6-5; d_gene: NA; j_gene: TRBJ2-3; abundance: NA; CDR3aa: CASMATRSTDTQYF; CDR3nt: TGTGCCAGCATGGCGACGAGGAGCACAGATACGCAGTATTTT
v_gene: TRBV7-9; d_gene: NA; j_gene: TRBJ1-4; abundance: NA; CDR3aa: CASAPGGPINEKLFF; CDR3nt: TGTGCCAGCGCGCCCGGAGGTCCAATTAATGAAAAACTGTTTTTT
v_gene: TRBV18; d_gene: NA; j_gene: TRBJ1-4; abundance: NA; CDR3aa: CASSPLSPGLGETNEKLFF; CDR3nt: TGTGCCAGCTCACCACTATCCCCAGGCCTCGGGGAGACTAATGAAAAACTGTTTTTT
v_gene: TRBV7-2; d_gene: NA; j_gene: TRBJ1-6; abundance: NA; CDR3aa: CASSSLEGDSPLHF; CDR3nt: TGTGCCAGCAGCTCTCTAGAGGGCGATTCACCCCTCCACTTT
v_gene: TRBV9; d_gene: TRBD1; j_gene: TRBJ1-2; abundance: once; CDR3aa: CASSVEGTGVYGYTF; CDR3nt: TGTGCCAGCAGCGTAGAAGGGACAGGGGTATATGGCTACACCTTC
v_gene: TRBV7-8; d_gene: NA; j_gene: TRBJ1-6; abundance: NA; CDR3aa: CASSLRSGSYNSPLHF; CDR3nt: TGTGCCAGCAGCTTGCGCTCAGGCTCCTATAATTCACCCCTCCACTTT
v_gene: TRBV7-9; d_gene: TRBD1; j_gene: TRBJ1-1; abundance: NA; CDR3aa: CASRSDRGMNTEAFF; CDR3nt: TGTGCCAGCAGGTCCGACAGGGGCATGAACACTGAAGCTTTCTTT
v_gene: TRBV5-1; d_gene: NA; j_gene: TRBJ2-2; abundance: NA; CDR3aa: CASSLGREGDTGELFF; CDR3nt: TGCGCCAGCAGCCTGGGTAGGGAAGGGGACACCGGGGAGCTGTTTTTT
v_gene: TRBV7-2; d_gene: NA; j_gene: TRBJ2-1; abundance: NA; CDR3aa: CASSLDRDSSYNEQFF; CDR3nt: TGTGCCAGCAGCTTAGACAGGGATAGCTCCTACAATGAGCAGTTCTTC
v_gene: TRBV4-3; d_gene: TRBD1; j_gene: TRBJ1-2; abundance: NA; CDR3aa: CASSQDGQGGYYGYTF; CDR3nt: TGCGCCAGCAGCCAAGATGGGCAGGGGGGCTACTATGGCTACACCTTC
v_gene: TRBV27; d_gene: NA; j_gene: TRBJ1-1; abundance: once; CDR3aa: CASSNMNTEAFF; CDR3nt: TGTGCCAGCAGTAATATGAACACTGAAGCTTTCTTT
v_gene: TRBV7-6; d_gene: NA; j_gene: TRBJ2-1; abundance: NA; CDR3aa: CASSQYYNEQFF; CDR3nt: TGTGCCAGCAGCCAGTACTACAATGAGCAGTTCTTC